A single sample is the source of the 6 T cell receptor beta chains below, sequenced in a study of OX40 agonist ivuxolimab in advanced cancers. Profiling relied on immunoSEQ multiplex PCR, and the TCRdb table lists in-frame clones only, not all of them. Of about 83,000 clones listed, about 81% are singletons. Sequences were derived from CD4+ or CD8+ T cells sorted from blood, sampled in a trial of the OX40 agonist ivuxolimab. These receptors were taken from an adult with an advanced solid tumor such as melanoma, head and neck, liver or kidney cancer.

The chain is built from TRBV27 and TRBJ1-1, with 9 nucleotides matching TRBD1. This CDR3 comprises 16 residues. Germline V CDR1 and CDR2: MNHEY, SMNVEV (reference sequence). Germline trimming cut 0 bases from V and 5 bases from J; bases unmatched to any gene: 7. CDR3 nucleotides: TGTGCCAGCAGTTTATCCCCGACAGGGGGTTATACTGAAGCTTTCTTT. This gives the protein CASSLSPTGGYTEAFF.

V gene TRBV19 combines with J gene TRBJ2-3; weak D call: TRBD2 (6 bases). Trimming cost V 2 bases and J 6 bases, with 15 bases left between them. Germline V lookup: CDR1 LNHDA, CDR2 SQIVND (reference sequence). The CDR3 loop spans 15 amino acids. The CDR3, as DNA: TGTGCCAGTAGTATAATCGAAACGGGAGCGGATACGCAGTATTTT. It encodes CASSIIETGADTQYF.

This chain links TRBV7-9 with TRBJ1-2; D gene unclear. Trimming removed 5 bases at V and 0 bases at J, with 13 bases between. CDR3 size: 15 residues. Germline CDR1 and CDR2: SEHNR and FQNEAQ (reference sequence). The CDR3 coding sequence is TGTGCCAGCAGCCCAACAGTGAATCCTAACTATGGCTACACCTTC. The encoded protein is CASSPTVNPNYGYTF.

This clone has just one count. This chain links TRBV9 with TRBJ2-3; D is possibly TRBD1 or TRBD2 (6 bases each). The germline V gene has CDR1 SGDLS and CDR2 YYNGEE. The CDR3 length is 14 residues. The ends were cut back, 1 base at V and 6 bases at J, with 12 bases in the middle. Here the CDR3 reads CASSVSPGADTQYF. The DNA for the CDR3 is TGTGCCAGCAGCGTATCCCCGGGGGCGGATACGCAGTATTTT.

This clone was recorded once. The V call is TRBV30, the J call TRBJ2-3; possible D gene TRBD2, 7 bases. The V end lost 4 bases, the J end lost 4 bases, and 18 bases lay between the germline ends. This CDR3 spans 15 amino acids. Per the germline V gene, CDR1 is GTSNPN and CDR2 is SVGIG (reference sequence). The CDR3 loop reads CAWTTGSGGADTQYF. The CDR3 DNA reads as TGTGCCTGGACCACAGGGTCGGGGGGCGCAGATACGCAGTATTTT.

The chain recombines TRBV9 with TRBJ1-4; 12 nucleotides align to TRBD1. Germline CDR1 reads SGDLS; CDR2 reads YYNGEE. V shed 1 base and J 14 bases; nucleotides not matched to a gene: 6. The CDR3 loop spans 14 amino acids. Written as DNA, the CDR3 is TGTGCCAGCAGCGTAAGGGACAGGGGGCTAAAGCTGTTTTTT. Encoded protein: CASSVRDRGLKLFF.